The next 20 T cell receptor beta chains were all read from a single sample in a study of response to subunit inactivated influenza vaccine. TCRdb passed the RT-PCR reads through MiXCR, listing each CDR3 protein once. The data show more than 700,000 distinct CDR3 sequences, 21% seen once. The sample here was PBMCs from blood, taken roughly 5 days after vaccination. The receptor set was obtained from a man aged 50 to 59 who received an inactivated influenza vaccine.

The CDR3: CASSLDRATNEKLFF. Written as DNA, the CDR3 is TGCGCCAGCAGCTTAGACAGAGCAACTAATGAAAAACTGTTTTTT. The chain links TRBV5-1 to TRBJ1-4, with D possibly being TRBD1 (5 bases). V was trimmed by 2 bases and J by 0 bases, leaving 8 bases between them. This CDR3 has 15 amino acids. Germline CDR1 and CDR2: SGHRS and YFSETQ.

This clonotype was picked up one time. The V and J genes are TRBV7-8 and TRBJ1-2; the match to TRBD1 covers 9 bases. The CDR3 runs 15 residues. The germline V gene has CDR1 SGHVS and CDR2 FQNEAQ. V was clipped by 5 bases and J by 1 base; unmatched bases: 5. The CDR3 nucleotides read TGTGCCAGCAGCGCCCGACAGGGGGTTAACTATGGCTACACCTTC. Its protein is CASSARQGVNYGYTF.

This clonotype has more than one count but fewer than ten. This chain uses TRBV6-2 or TRBV6-3 with TRBJ2-5, with 12 positions matching TRBD2. After removal of 5 bases from V and 6 bases from J, the junction contained 7 bases not matched to a gene. Germline CDR1 is MNHEY and CDR2 is SVGEGT. There are 15 residues in the CDR3. CDR3 loop: CASSPPSGRGKTQYF. The CDR3 DNA is TGTGCCAGCAGTCCCCCTAGCGGGAGGGGAAAGACCCAGTACTTC.

The V and J genes are TRBV2 and TRBJ2-3; no firm D call. CDR3 size: 14 residues. The V gene's germline CDR1 is SNHLY and CDR2 FYNNEI. Trimming shortened V by 4 bases and J by 2 bases, and 10 bases separated the two germline ends. In DNA, the CDR3 is TGTGCCAGCAGTGTCCCCCCATTCACAGATACGCAGTATTTT. Protein: CASSVPPFTDTQYF.

The chain recombines TRBV4-3 with TRBJ2-1, with D possibly TRBD2 on 6 matching bases. The V gene lost 2 bases and the J gene lost 0 bases, with 14 bases spanning the gap. Germline values: CDR1 LGHNA, CDR2 YSLEER. The CDR3 covers 17 residues. As DNA, the CDR3 is TGCGCCAGCAGCCAAAACCTAGCGAGAAGCTCCTACAATGAGCAGTTCTTC. Its translation is CASSQNLARSSYNEQFF.

This clonotype was recorded a few times. V gene TRBV29-1 combines with J gene TRBJ2-3; TRBD2 aligns across 9 bases. The junction had 5 bases not matched to a gene; V was cut back by 4 bases and J by 6 bases. The CDR3 is 13 amino acids. Per the germline V gene, CDR1 is SQVTM and CDR2 is ANQGSEA. The CDR3 DNA follows: TGCAGCGTTGTTAGCGGGAGACGCGATACGCAGTATTTT. Amino acid sequence: CSVVSGRRDTQYF.

This sequence joins TRBV7-8 and TRBJ2-1, with 9 bases lining up with TRBD2. This CDR3 is 15 amino acids long. Germline V gene data show CDR1 as SGHVS and CDR2 as FQNEAQ. With 4 bases clipped from V and 5 bases from J, the junction kept 6 bases outside the gene matches. The CDR3 protein is CASSSGTSRNNEQFF. CDR3 coding DNA: TGTGCCAGCAGCTCCGGGACTAGCAGAAACAATGAGCAGTTCTTC.

This clonotype showed up many times. The chain recombines TRBV20-1 with TRBJ2-7; 7 bases map to TRBD1. The length of the CDR3 is 13 residues. V lost 1 base, J lost 2 bases, and 2 bases stayed unmatched. CDR1 and CDR2 (germline): DFQATT, SNEGSKA (reference sequence). The CDR3 nucleotides are TGCAGTGCTAGAGGAGACAGGGCCTACGAGCAGTACTTC. It is translated as CSARGDRAYEQYF.

This chain connects TRBV24-1 to TRBJ2-1, with a weak D call TRBD2 (6 bases). The CDR3 covers 18 residues. V was pared by 4 bases and J by 3 bases, with 21 bases between. Per germline, CDR1 KGHDR and CDR2 SFDVKD. The DNA of the CDR3 is TGTGCCACCAGTGACCCACCGGGGCTTAGCGGAAGCTACAATGAGCAGTTCTTC. Translating it yields CATSDPPGLSGSYNEQFF.

The V call is TRBV4-3, the J call TRBJ2-2; D gene ambiguous. The V gene's germline CDR1 is LGHNA and CDR2 YSLEER. Trimming removed 0 bases at V and 3 bases at J, with 8 bases between. CDR3 length equals 15 residues. CDR3 residues: CASSQDGQYTGELFF. CDR3 sequence (DNA): TGCGCCAGCAGCCAAGATGGGCAGTACACCGGGGAGCTGTTTTTT.

The chain combines TRBV4-2 with TRBJ2-3, with TRBD2 identical over 8 bases. V gave up 0 bases and J gave up 3 bases; unmatched junction bases: 5. The CDR3 runs to 16 residues. Germline values: CDR1 LGHNA, CDR2 YNFKEQ. CDR3 DNA: TGTGCCAGCAGCCAAGAACGGGGGGGCCGTACAGATACGCAGTATTTT. Translated: CASSQERGGRTDTQYF.

The chain links TRBV6-1 to TRBJ2-1; TRBD2 aligns across 13 bases. The germline V gene has CDR1 MNHNS and CDR2 SASEGT. The CDR3 is 17 amino acids. V shed 6 bases and J 9 bases; nucleotides not matched to a gene: 14. The CDR3 nucleotides read TGTGCCAGCAGCCATTTCAAACTAGCGGGGGGGCGGGGTGAGCAGTTCTTC. Residues: CASSHFKLAGGRGEQFF.

This chain links TRBV4-1 with TRBJ1-6; no firm D call. This CDR3 has 18 amino acids. Germline CDR1 is MGHRA and CDR2 is YSYEKL. Trimming shortened V by 0 bases and J by 2 bases, and 14 bases separated the two germline ends. DNA of the CDR3: TGCGCCAGCAGCCAAGATGAGAGGGTGCAGCCCTATAATTCACCCCTCCACTTT. Amino acid sequence: CASSQDERVQPYNSPLHF.

This clonotype was observed many times. This CDR3 is CASSADRGSDEQYF. DNA of the CDR3: TGCGCCAGCAGCGCAGACAGGGGTAGCGACGAGCAGTACTTC. V gene TRBV5-1 combines with J gene TRBJ2-7; 8 nucleotides align to TRBD1. The J segment lost 5 bases and the V segment lost 4 bases, leaving 8 bases of the junction unmatched. This CDR3 comprises 14 residues. Germline loops: CDR1 SGHRS, CDR2 YFSETQ.

The table lists this clonotype with a few counts. The chain carries TRBV5-1 and TRBJ2-5; D perhaps matches TRBD2 (6 bases). The CDR3 covers 14 residues. V shed 2 bases and J shed 3 bases, with 11 bases lying between them. In germline, CDR1 is SGHRS, CDR2 YFSETQ. The CDR3 sequence is CASSFSGVKETQYF. CDR3 sequence (DNA): TGCGCCAGCAGCTTTTCGGGGGTGAAAGAGACCCAGTACTTC.

This clonotype showed up just once. The rearrangement links TRBV2 to TRBJ1-6; 7 nucleotides agree with TRBD1. The CDR3 runs to 14 residues. CDR1 and CDR2 (germline): SNHLY, FYNNEI. The V gene end was trimmed by 7 bases and the J gene end by 5 bases; junction bases not matched to a gene: 5. The CDR3 is CASTRDRDNSPLHF. The CDR3 nucleotides are TGTGCCAGCACACGGGACAGAGATAATTCACCCCTCCACTTT. Looking up the rest from reference TRBV2 and TRBJ1-6 gives the full variable domain: EPEVTQTPSHQVTQMGQEVILRCVPISNHLYFYWYRQILGQKVEFLVSFYNNEISEKSEIFDDQFSVERPDGSNFTLKIRSTKLEDSAMYFCASTRDRDNSPLHFGNGTRLTVT.

This clonotype was picked up many times. This chain links TRBV7-2 with TRBJ2-1, with 7 bases lining up with TRBD1. This CDR3 comprises 14 residues. Germline V CDR1 and CDR2: SGHTA, FQGNSA. J lost 4 bases, V lost 5 bases, and 5 bases had no gene match. Here the CDR3 DNA reads TGTGCCAGCAGCAGACAGGGATCATACAATGAGCAGTTCTTC. Protein product: CASSRQGSYNEQFF. Complete variable domain (other parts from reference TRBV7-2 and TRBJ2-1): GAGVSQSPSNKVTEKGKDVELRCDPISGHTALYWYRQSLGQGLEFLIYFQGNSAPDKSGLPSDRFSAERTGGSVSTLTIQRTQQEDSAVYLCASSRQGSYNEQFFGPGTRLTVL.

Of note for this clonotype: A much larger clone sits a single nucleotide away, making a read error possible. V and J are TRBV28 and TRBJ1-1; maybe TRBD1 (6 bases). Trimming removed 5 bases from V and 1 base from J, with 11 bases in between. Germline V lookup: CDR1 MDHEN, CDR2 SYDVKM. The length of the CDR3 is 14 residues. The CDR3 sequence is CASSPGHPNTEAFF. CDR3 nucleotide sequence: TGTGCCAGCAGTCCGGGACACCCGAACACTGAAGCTTTCTTT.

The chain uses TRBV9 and TRBJ2-3; D uncertain. Trimming removed 0 bases at V and 0 bases at J, with 5 bases between. This CDR3 has 14 residues. Germline-derived CDR1 and CDR2 are SGDLS and YYNGEE. The CDR3 region has the DNA TGTGCCAGCAGCGTAGGCGTCAGCACAGATACGCAGTATTTT. Residues: CASSVGVSTDTQYF.

This clonotype was seen more than once but under ten times. This chain connects TRBV20-1 to TRBJ2-4; D possibly corresponds to TRBD1 (5 bases). The germline gives CDR1 DFQATT, CDR2 SNEGSKA (reference sequence). There are 13 residues in the CDR3. Trimming took 6 bases from V and 5 from J, leaving 14 bases between them. The CDR3 loop is CSAPQGFENIQYF. The CDR3 coding sequence is TGCAGTGCCCCTCAGGGATTCGAAAACATTCAGTACTTC.